This TCR beta chain was captured in a study of identical twins. General observations from the study: The abundant beta clonotypes from cord blood had fewer insertions, and memory repertoires had none of this. Zero-insertion results could be subject to partial confounding by invariant MAIT and iNKT cells.

Notes on this clonotype: Its antigen remains unidentified.

Everyone who gave samples was a healthy Caucasian. The CDR3 runs to 16 residues. Germline lookup yields CDR1 KGHDR and CDR2 SFDVKD. Deletions cut 3 bases from V and 0 bases from J, with 11 bases between. A universal primer site came from template switching; cDNA carried unique molecular identifiers. TCRdb called the 5' RACE reads again in MiXCR, with one record for every CDR3 protein. The sample has under 300,000 distinct CDR3 sequences; about 13% are singletons. These data also featured in a second study, about yellow fever vaccine responses in identical twins.

The sample comprised memory (CD45RO+) T cells sorted from blood. This clonotype was obtained from a woman between 18 and 29 years old in good health. This chain connects TRBV24-1 to TRBJ2-1, with D uncertain. The chain's CDR3 is CATSDTTADSYNEQFF. The CDR3 DNA sequence: TGTGCCACCAGTGATACGACGGCGGACTCCTACAATGAGCAGTTCTTC.